This record concerns one TCR beta chain sequence. The antigen is not known. This sample is part of a study of T cell responses to AZD1222 COVID-19 vaccine. Germline CDR1 is MNHEY and CDR2 is SVGAGI. This CDR3 region has 15 residues. Trimming stripped 0 bases from V and 5 bases from J, with 11 bases between. Pooled together were second doses at about 4 or about 12 weeks. Study results and limitations: White British ancestry dominated among donors, who included more females, and clonal diversity was possibly underestimated. The study reported that nearly half of spike-specific TCRs target unmutated variant regions. Baseline seropositivity occurred in only six AZD1222 recipients.

TCRdb's table, derived via immunoSEQ multiplex PCR, lists solely in-frame clones and lacks some. The sample lists over 150,000 clones; roughly 92% were seen once. V gene TRBV6-5 combines with J gene TRBJ1-5; no clear D gene. This sample comprised peripheral blood, obtained 28 days after the second AZD1222 dose. The TCR originated in an adult who received the AZD1222 COVID-19 vaccine. The CDR3 nucleotides are TGTGCCAGCAGTTACTCGGCGAACGGCTATCAGCCCCAGCATTTT. Translated: CASSYSANGYQPQHF.